Listed below are T cell receptor beta chains from one sample, sequenced in a study of identical twins. MiXCR, run by TCRdb on the 5' RACE reads, gives a single entry per CDR3 protein. This repertoire shows about 810,000 distinct CDR3 sequences, about 12% found once; its top ten account for about 1.5%. The sample was also reused in another study, on yellow fever vaccine responses in identical twins.

Input material: PBMCs. These receptors came from a woman aged 18-35 years in good health. Both conserved end residues are part of each CDR3. Fields, in order: J gene, D gene, V gene, clone size, CDR3 DNA, CDR3 protein. D genes are given only for firm matches. Only part of the rows carry a size: once, few, many, or a class if the clone is expanded.

TRBJ2-7 | - | TRBV7-2 | - | TGTGCCAGCAGCTTAGATACGGGAAGCTCCTACGAGCAGTACTTC | CASSLDTGSSYEQYF
TRBJ1-1 | TRBD1 | TRBV12-3/TRBV12-4 | many | TGTGCCAGCAGTTTGGGACAGAAGAACACTGAAGCTTTCTTT | CASSLGQKNTEAFF
TRBJ2-1 | - | TRBV7-3 | - | TGTGCCAGCAGCCCCGCCGGGACCCCGATAGTTCATGAGCAGTTCTTC | CASSPAGTPIVHEQFF
TRBJ2-1 | - | TRBV10-3 | few | TGTGCCATCAGTGAGATGGACGCCTCCTACAATGAGCAGTTCTTC | CAISEMDASYNEQFF
TRBJ2-5 | TRBD1 | TRBV28 | - | TGTGCCAGCAGCTACCTCAGACAGGGTGGGGATCAAGAGACCCAGTACTTC | CASSYLRQGGDQETQYF
TRBJ1-1 | - | TRBV4-1 | - | TGCGCCAGCAGCCAAGTCCGGACATGGACATTGAACACTGAAGCTTTCTTT | CASSQVRTWTLNTEAFF
TRBJ2-3 | - | TRBV10-3 | many | TGTGCCATCAGTGAGTCGCGGACTAGCACAGATACGCAGTATTTT | CAISESRTSTDTQYF
TRBJ2-5 | TRBD2 | TRBV3-1 | - | TGTGCCAGCAGCCAAGTGGGGGGGGGCCAAGAGACCCAGTACTTC | CASSQVGGGQETQYF
TRBJ2-1 | TRBD2 | TRBV10-2 | - | TGCGCCAGCAGCGGGGGACTAGCGGGGGGGCCGTCGTACAATGAGCAGTTCTTC | CASSGGLAGGPSYNEQFF
TRBJ2-2 | TRBD1 | TRBV19 | - | TGTGCCACCGCGACAGGGAATACCGGGGAGCTGTTTTTT | CATATGNTGELFF
TRBJ1-4 | - | TRBV3-1 | - | TGTGCCAGCAGCCAGACGAGACTAACTAATGAAAAACTGTTTTTT | CASSQTRLTNEKLFF
TRBJ2-4 | TRBD1 | TRBV15 | - | TGTGCCACCAGCCGGGGAACAGGGGAAGGGGCCAAAAACATTCAGTACTTC | CATSRGTGEGAKNIQYF
TRBJ2-1 | - | TRBV4-1 | - | TGCGCCAGCAGCCAAGAGGGGACACCATACAATGAGCAGTTCTTC | CASSQEGTPYNEQFF
TRBJ2-5 | TRBD1 | TRBV5-1 | few | TGCGCCAGCAGCAGGGGACAGGGTGACGAGACCCAGTACTTC | CASSRGQGDETQYF
TRBJ2-7 | TRBD1 | TRBV5-4 | few | TGTGCCAGCAGCTTGGGGGACAGGGACCGAGAGCAGTACTTC | CASSLGDRDREQYF
TRBJ2-1 | TRBD2 | TRBV5-1 | many | TGTGCCAGCAGTTTAGCGGGCGGGGTAGATGAGCAGTTCTTC | CASSLAGGVDEQFF
TRBJ2-5 | TRBD2 | TRBV7-9 | - | TGTGCCAGCAGTCTAACCCATAGCGGGGGGAAACAAGAGACCCAGTACTTC | CASSLTHSGGKQETQYF
TRBJ2-7 | - | TRBV3-1 | - | TGTGCCAGCAGCCAACTCTCCGGGGAAGGGCAGTACTTC | CASSQLSGEGQYF
TRBJ2-3 | - | TRBV5-1 | many | TGCGCCAGCAGACGGGACGGAAGCACAGATACGCAGTATTTT | CASRRDGSTDTQYF
TRBJ2-1 | TRBD2 | TRBV28 | few | TGTGCCAGCAGTTTACTGCGGGAGGGCCTGGATGAGCAGTTCTTC | CASSLLREGLDEQFF
TRBJ2-2 | TRBD2 | TRBV27 | many | TGTGCCAGCAGTTTTAGGCGGGAGGGCCGGGCCGGGGAGCTGTTTTTT | CASSFRREGRAGELFF
TRBJ2-1 | TRBD2 | TRBV3-1 | - | TGTGCCAGCAGCCACCCGGGACTAGCGGGAGTTAATGAGCAGTTCTTC | CASSHPGLAGVNEQFF
TRBJ2-3 | - | TRBV4-2 | few | TGTGCCAGCAGCCAAGAAGGGCGACCTAGCACAGATACGCAGTATTTT | CASSQEGRPSTDTQYF
TRBJ2-3 | TRBD2 | TRBV11-1 | few | TGTGCCAGCAGCTTAGTGGATTGGACTAGCGGGAGGGCCAGGAAAGATACGCAGTATTTT | CASSLVDWTSGRARKDTQYF
TRBJ2-3 | - | TRBV7-6 | - | TGTGCCAGCAGCTTATCAGTCGGCTCGGATACGCAGTATTTT | CASSLSVGSDTQYF
TRBJ2-7 | - | TRBV7-8 | many | TGTGCCAGCAGCTTATACACTTCCTACGAGCAGTACTTC | CASSLYTSYEQYF
TRBJ2-1 | - | TRBV11-1 | - | TGTGCCAGCAGCTTAGCGGTCCTCGGAGGTAGGAGCTCCTACAATGAGCAGTTCTTC | CASSLAVLGGRSSYNEQFF
TRBJ2-2 | TRBD2 | TRBV6-1 | - | TGTGCCAGCAGTCCGTGGCTAGCGGTGAACACCGGGGAGCTGTTTTTT | CASSPWLAVNTGELFF
TRBJ2-3 | TRBD1 | TRBV5-1 | many | TGCGCCAGCAGCGTAGACAGGGGGGGGACAGATACGCAGTATTTT | CASSVDRGGTDTQYF
TRBJ2-5 | TRBD1 | TRBV29-1 | many | TGCAGCGTGGTATCCGGGACAGGAAAACAAGAGACCCAGTACTTC | CSVVSGTGKQETQYF
TRBJ2-4 | - | TRBV6-1 | few | TGTGCCAGCAGTGACACAGGAGCCAAAAACATTCAGTACTTC | CASSDTGAKNIQYF
TRBJ2-1 | TRBD1 | TRBV18 | - | TGTGCCAGCTCCCCAATGTCAGGGGGCTCCTACAATGAGCAGTTCTTC | CASSPMSGGSYNEQFF
TRBJ2-4 | - | TRBV10-3 | - | TGTGCCATCAGTGACCGGTTAGCCAAAAACATTCAGTACTTC | CAISDRLAKNIQYF
TRBJ2-5 | TRBD2 | TRBV3-1 | - | TGTGCCAGCAGCCAAGAATTGGGGACTAGCGGGCCAGAGACCCAGTACTTC | CASSQELGTSGPETQYF
TRBJ2-2 | - | TRBV27 | few | TGTGCCAGCAGTTTTAACGGGAGAGGGGCCGGGGAGCTGTTTTTT | CASSFNGRGAGELFF
TRBJ2-1 | TRBD2 | TRBV2 | few | TGTGCCAGCAGCCCCCATCGGGCTAGCGGGCACAATGAGCAGTTCTTC | CASSPHRASGHNEQFF
TRBJ2-1 | TRBD2 | TRBV10-1 | few | TGCGCCACCCGACTAGCACGGACGAAGGATGAGCAGTTCTTC | CATRLARTKDEQFF
TRBJ2-4 | - | TRBV14 | few | TGTGCCAGCAGCCAAGTTGGCACAGCAAACATTCAGTACTTC | CASSQVGTANIQYF
TRBJ1-6 | TRBD1 | TRBV27 | few | TGTGCCAGCAGTTTCCGGGACAGGGATGATTCACCCCTCCACTTT | CASSFRDRDDSPLHF
TRBJ1-1 | - | TRBV12-3/TRBV12-4 | few | TGTGCCAGCAAAGGTGACGCGGACACTGAAGCTTTCTTT | CASKGDADTEAFF
TRBJ2-2 | TRBD2 | TRBV24-1 | few | TGTGCCACCAGTGATACGACCTCGGCACTAGCGGAGAGGAGGTACACCGGGGAGCTGTTTTTT | CATSDTTSALAERRYTGELFF
TRBJ2-7 | TRBD2 | TRBV5-5 | - | TGTGCCAGCAGCTCCACCGGGGGGGTCAACGAGCAGTACTTC | CASSSTGGVNEQYF
TRBJ1-1 | - | TRBV28 | many | TGTGCCAGCAAATTCCCCCTGGGGGACACTGAAGCTTTCTTT | CASKFPLGDTEAFF
TRBJ2-1 | TRBD1 | TRBV10-3 | many | TGTGCCATCCTCCCGGACAGGGCGCTAGGGGAGCAGTTCTTC | CAILPDRALGEQFF
TRBJ1-4 | - | TRBV7-2 | few | TGTGCCAGCAGCTCCCAACCCTCCTTTAATGAAAAACTGTTTTTT | CASSSQPSFNEKLFF
TRBJ2-2 | TRBD2 | TRBV4-1 | - | TGCGCCAGCAGCCCTCTAGCGGGGGCCCTAGGCACCGGGGAGCTGTTTTTT | CASSPLAGALGTGELFF
TRBJ1-3 | - | TRBV25-1 | - | TGTGCCAGCGGTCCCCTTGCGGGAAACACCATATATTTT | CASGPLAGNTIYF
TRBJ2-7 | - | TRBV28 | few | TGTGCCAGCAGTTTACAACAATTCCCAGGACAGCAGTACTTC | CASSLQQFPGQQYF
TRBJ1-2 | - | TRBV29-1 | few | TGCAGCGTTGAGATGAATGTTGGCTACACCTTC | CSVEMNVGYTF
TRBJ1-2 | - | TRBV7-9 | - | TGTGCCAGCAGCTTATCGTCTTCCGAGGGCTATGGCTACACCTTC | CASSLSSSEGYGYTF
TRBJ2-4 | - | TRBV4-1 | many | TGCGCCAGCAGCCAAGATCAGGGATTCAGGCAGTACTTC | CASSQDQGFRQYF
TRBJ2-2 | - | TRBV10-2 | - | TGCGCCAGCAGTAAGGCTGCGAACACCGGGGAGCTGTTTTTT | CASSKAANTGELFF
TRBJ2-7 | - | TRBV6-1 | once | TGTGCCAGCAGTCGGGTCGGGTCCCAGTACGAGCAGTACTTC | CASSRVGSQYEQYF
TRBJ1-3 | - | TRBV20-1 | - | TGCAGTGCTAGCCGCCGGGACGGTCTTCATGGAAACACCATATATTTT | CSASRRDGLHGNTIYF
TRBJ2-1 | - | TRBV5-1 | many | TGTGCCAGCAGCTTGGACGCGGGATCCTACAATGAGCAGTTCTTC | CASSLDAGSYNEQFF